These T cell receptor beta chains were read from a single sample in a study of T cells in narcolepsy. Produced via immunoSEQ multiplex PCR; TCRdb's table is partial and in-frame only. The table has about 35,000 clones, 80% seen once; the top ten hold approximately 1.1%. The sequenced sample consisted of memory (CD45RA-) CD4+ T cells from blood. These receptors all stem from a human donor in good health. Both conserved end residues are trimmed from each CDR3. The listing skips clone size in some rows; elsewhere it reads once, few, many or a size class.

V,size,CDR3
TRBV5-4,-,ASSRGGVQETQY
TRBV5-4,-,ASSQADTQETQY
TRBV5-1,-,ASKLSPGAYEQY
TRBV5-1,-,ASSRISVGSSYNEQF
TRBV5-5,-,ASSPQPGQVSPLH
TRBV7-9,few,ASSPEAGDGYT
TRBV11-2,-,ASSLVASGGPETYEQY
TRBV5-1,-,ASSLGHLGHTEAF
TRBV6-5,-,ASGASGGTDTQY
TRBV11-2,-,ASSLVLRGGGAGELF
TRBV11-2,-,ASSSPRGYEQY
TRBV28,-,ASSSRSSYNEQF
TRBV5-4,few,ASSFRRLAGATDTQY
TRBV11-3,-,ASRGTEVSYEQY
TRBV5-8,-,ASSVGRWGNTIY
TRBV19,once,ASWDYGYT
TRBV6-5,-,ASRNDLSSYGYT
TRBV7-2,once,ASSFGRGGQSEQY
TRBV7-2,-,ASSFTGGEQY
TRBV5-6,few,ASSSGQGVWEEKLF
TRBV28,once,ASSMGGTRHEQY
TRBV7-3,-,ASSLTRGQPQH
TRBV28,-,ASSNSYEQY
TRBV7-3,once,ASSLTPGDESPLH
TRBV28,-,ASWGGIGTEAF
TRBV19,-,ASSLQTGGTDTQY
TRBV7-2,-,ASSTATGFQSNYGYT
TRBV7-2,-,ASSPRSGANTEAF
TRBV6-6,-,ASSLDRLGSYNEQF
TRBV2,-,ASSGRTGVSPLH
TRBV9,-,ASRGLAGNTGELF
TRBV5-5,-,ASSPSAGWPDTQY